The next 25 T cell receptor beta chains were all read from a single sample in a study of control samples from healthy donors and cancer patients. The assay was immunoSEQ multiplex PCR, and TCRdb's table has in-frame clones only and misses some. The sample lists 78,000 or so clones, 75% to 90% occurring once. Sequences were obtained from blood. All receptors derive from a middle-aged man in good health.

The chain recombines TRBV12-3 or TRBV12-4 with TRBJ2-1; D unresolved. CDR3 size: 11 residues. The germline V and J ends were trimmed by 4 bases and 7 bases, with 5 bases remaining between them. This CDR3 reads CASSSRNEQFF. CDR3 sequence (DNA): TGTGCCAGCAGTTCTAGGAATGAGCAGTTCTTC.

This rearrangement joins TRBV6-5 to TRBJ2-3, with 11 bases lining up with TRBD2. The V segment lost 7 bases and the J segment 4 bases; nucleotides outside the gene matches: 4. Germline V lookup: CDR1 MNHEY, CDR2 SVGAGI. The CDR3 length is 14 residues. The DNA of the CDR3 is TGTGCCAGCAAAGGACTAGCGGGCCCAGATACGCAGTATTTT. It yields the protein CASKGLAGPDTQYF.

This CDR3 reads CATSDFRQETQYF. The CDR3 DNA follows: TGTGCCACCAGTGATTTTCGGCAAGAGACCCAGTACTTC. The rearrangement links TRBV24-1 to TRBJ2-5, with D unclear. Trimming took off 1 base at V and 2 bases at J, with 4 bases between the two ends. CDR3 length: 13 amino acids. From germline, CDR1 is KGHDR and CDR2 SFDVKD.

This CDR3 is CASSFLAGSTGELFF. CDR3 nucleotide sequence: TGTGCCAGCAGCTTCCTCGCGGGATCAACCGGGGAGCTGTTTTTT. The rearrangement uses TRBV7-9 and TRBJ2-2, with D tentatively TRBD2 (6 bases). Germline V CDR1 and CDR2: SEHNR, FQNEAQ (reference sequence). This CDR3 spans 15 amino acids. V was trimmed by 3 bases and J by 5 bases, leaving 13 bases between them.

V gene TRBV3-1 (or the pseudogene TRBV3-2) combines with J gene TRBJ2-1; TRBD1 or TRBD2 may be the D gene (5 bases each). Per the germline V gene, CDR1 is LGHDT and CDR2 is YNNKEL (reference sequence). Trimming stripped 0 bases from V and 0 bases from J, with 12 bases between. The CDR3 runs to 17 residues. Written as DNA, the CDR3 is TGTGCCAGCAGCCAAGATCTGGCAGGGACCTCCTACAATGAGCAGTTCTTC. Translating it yields CASSQDLAGTSYNEQFF.

This clone was seen just once. This chain connects TRBV6-6 to TRBJ2-1; the D gene could be TRBD1 or TRBD2 (5 bases each). Trimming took 7 bases from V and 3 from J, leaving 13 bases between them. Germline V gene lookup returns CDR1 MNHNY and CDR2 SVGAGI (reference sequence). The CDR3 contains 14 residues. The CDR3 nucleotides read TGTGCCAGCAAGATGGGGGAGAGCTACAATGAGCAGTTCTTC. Its translation is CASKMGESYNEQFF.

This clone was observed a single time. This chain links TRBV6-2 or TRBV6-3 with TRBJ2-3; weak D call: TRBD1 (5 bases). CDR3 length: 15 residues. V gave up 4 bases and J gave up 6 bases, with 17 bases separating them. In germline, CDR1 is MNHEY, CDR2 SVGEGT. The CDR3 sequence is CASSLNRPGTDTQYF. CDR3 coding DNA: TGTGCCAGCAGTTTAAACAGGCCTGGTACCGATACGCAGTATTTT.

The count of this clone is one. V is TRBV5-3 and J is TRBJ1-2; no clear D. TRBV5-3 is an ORF, with its function uncertain. The CDR3 length is 14 residues. Trimming stripped 5 bases from V and 8 bases from J, with 19 bases between. The chain's CDR3 is CARSRPHGFCGYTF. The CDR3 DNA reads as TGTGCCAGAAGTCGACCGCATGGGTTCTGCGGCTACACCTTC.

This chain uses TRBV7-9 with TRBJ1-1; D is uncertain. The V and J ends lost 4 bases and 1 base respectively, with 22 bases between them. Looked up from germline, CDR1 is SEHNR and CDR2 is FQNEAQ (reference sequence). The CDR3 length is 18 residues. This chain's CDR3 is CASSSLWKGWRGNTEAFF. The CDR3 region has the DNA TGTGCCAGCAGCTCCCTGTGGAAAGGGTGGCGAGGGAACACTGAAGCTTTCTTT.

The chain links TRBV28 to TRBJ2-5, with TRBD1 matching over 11 bases. CDR1 and CDR2 (germline): MDHEN, SYDVKM. Trimming cost V 4 bases and J 3 bases; bases outside gene matches: 7. The CDR3 runs 16 residues. The DNA for the CDR3 is TGTGCCAGCAGTTGGGGGACAGGGGGAGGAGAAGAGACCCAGTACTTC. Its translation is CASSWGTGGGEETQYF. Together with reference TRBV28 and TRBJ2-5, the CDR3 gives the full variable domain: DVKVTQSSRYLVKRTGEKVFLECVQDMDHENMFWYRQDPGLGLRLIYFSYDVKMKEKGDIPEGYSVSREKKERFSLILESASTNQTSMYLCASSWGTGGGEETQYFGPGTRLLVL.

The chain is built from TRBV12-5 and TRBJ2-4, with D perhaps TRBD1 (6 bases). Germline CDR1 is LGHNT and CDR2 is FRNRAP. There are 16 residues in the CDR3. V was cut by 0 bases and J by 3 bases, with 12 bases left in between. In nucleotides, the CDR3 is TGTGCTAGTGGTTTGGTACAGTGGGACAACAAAAACATTCAGTACTTC. It translates to CASGLVQWDNKNIQYF. The variable domain in full, completed from reference TRBV12-5 and TRBJ2-4, reads DARVTQTPRHKVTEMGQEVTMRCQPILGHNTVFWYRQTMMQGLELLAYFRNRAPLDDSGMPKDRFSAEMPDATLATLKIQPSEPRDSAVYFCASGLVQWDNKNIQYFGAGTRLSVL.

The J gene is TRBJ1-1, the V gene TRBV20-1; D gene unclear. This CDR3 is 11 amino acids long. Per the germline V gene, CDR1 is DFQATT and CDR2 is SNEGSKA (reference sequence). With 3 bases removed from V and 5 bases from J, the gap between germline ends came to 7 bases. The CDR3, as DNA: TGCAGTGCTAGTCCTCTGACTGAAGCTTTCTTT. It codes for CSASPLTEAFF.

CDR3 in amino acids: CAWSGGVYGYTF. The DNA of the CDR3 is TGTGCCTGGAGTGGAGGGGTCTATGGCTACACCTTC. The rearrangement links TRBV30 to TRBJ1-2, with D possibly TRBD1 on 5 matching bases. The CDR3 totals 12 residues. The germline V and J ends were trimmed by 1 base and 4 bases, with 7 bases remaining between them. Germline V CDR1 and CDR2: GTSNPN, SVGIG (reference sequence).

The chain has TRBV7-9 and TRBJ2-1; 7 nucleotides align to TRBD1. Trimming cost V 1 base and J 9 bases; bases outside gene matches: 12. Germline V gene sequence: CDR1 SEHNR, CDR2 FQNEAQ (reference sequence). This CDR3 spans 16 amino acids. CDR3 residues: CASSLDGTALLGEQFF. The DNA of the CDR3 is TGTGCCAGCAGCTTAGATGGGACAGCTCTTCTTGGTGAGCAGTTCTTC.

The chain recombines TRBV3-1 (or the pseudogene TRBV3-2) with TRBJ2-7, with D unclear. From germline, CDR1 is LGHDT and CDR2 YNNKEL (reference sequence). The length of the CDR3 is 13 residues. The V end was cut by 1 base, the J end by 2 bases, with 6 bases between. The DNA of the CDR3 is TGTGCCAGCAGCCAAGGGATTACCTACGAGCAGTACTTC. This encodes CASSQGITYEQYF.

In its sample, this clone was seen once. The chain combines TRBV7-3 with TRBJ2-3, with 9 bases lining up with TRBD2. Per the germline V gene, CDR1 is SGHTA and CDR2 is FQGTGA. The junction had 5 bases not matched to a gene; V was cut back by 2 bases and J by 5 bases. The CDR3 spans 15 residues. The CDR3 nucleotides read TGTGCCAGCAGCTTAGAAGCGGGAGGTGGAGATACGCAGTATTTT. Residues: CASSLEAGGGDTQYF.

The chain combines TRBV2 with TRBJ2-7, with 10 bases lining up with TRBD1. CDR3 length equals 18 residues. Trimming removed 6 bases from V and 0 bases from J; junction bases left unmatched: 14. CDR1 SNHLY and CDR2 FYNNEI come from the germline V gene. The CDR3 is CASRGTGAGTSGSYEQYF. The CDR3 DNA sequence: TGTGCCAGCAGGGGGACAGGGGCCGGGACATCGGGCTCCTACGAGCAGTACTTC.

V is TRBV19 and J is TRBJ1-5; D not resolved. CDR1 and CDR2 (germline): LNHDA, SQIVND (reference sequence). V dropped 4 bases and J dropped 0 bases, with 16 bases sitting between them. The CDR3 loop spans 17 amino acids. For the CDR3, the DNA is TGTGCCAGTAGTAGCTCGGACGGTGACTATAGCAATCAGCCCCAGCATTTT. Encoded protein: CASSSSDGDYSNQPQHF.

This clone was counted only a few times. The chain uses TRBV5-4 and TRBJ2-7, with D possibly being TRBD2 (5 bases). The CDR3 sequence is 15 residues long. Germline loops: CDR1 SGHNT, CDR2 YYREEE (reference sequence). V lost 0 bases to trimming and J lost 6 bases, with 16 bases between them. The CDR3 nucleotides are TGTGCCAGCAGCTTGGGCGTCTTCCCTAGCCCCGAGCAGTACTTC. As protein: CASSLGVFPSPEQYF.

V gene TRBV5-5 combines with J gene TRBJ2-1; D gene uncertain. Germline CDR1 and CDR2: SGHKS and YYEKEE (reference sequence). Trimming removed 2 bases from V and 16 bases from J, with 16 bases in between. CDR3 size: 12 residues. The CDR3 loop reads CASSLPDVWVFF. Written as DNA, the CDR3 is TGTGCCAGCAGCTTACCGGACGTGTGGGTATTCTTC.

This chain joins TRBV7-9 and TRBJ2-7, with unresolved D. The CDR3 is made up of 13 amino acids. The germline V gene encodes CDR1 SEHNR and CDR2 FQNEAQ (reference sequence). Deletions cut 5 bases from V and 0 bases from J, with 8 bases between. The CDR3 bases are TGTGCCAGCAGCATCGCCAGCTCCTACGAGCAGTACTTC. This codes for CASSIASSYEQYF.

This chain uses TRBV9 with TRBJ1-4; the D is unclear. V was cut by 4 bases and J by 5 bases, with 15 bases left in between. Germline-derived CDR1 and CDR2 are SGDLS and YYNGEE. The CDR3 is 15 amino acids. CDR3 loop: CASSPMTSRNEKLFF. The DNA for the CDR3 is TGTGCCAGCAGCCCGATGACATCAAGGAATGAAAAACTGTTTTTT. Variable domain in full (rest from reference TRBV9 and TRBJ1-4): DSGVTQTPKHLITATGQRVTLRCSPRSGDLSVYWYQQSLDQGLQFLIQYYNGEERAKGNILERFSAQQFPDLHSELNLSSLELGDSALYFCASSPMTSRNEKLFFGSGTQLSVL.

This chain links TRBV6-4 with TRBJ1-5; TRBD1 matches at 8 bases. Per the germline V gene, CDR1 is MRHNA and CDR2 is SNTAGT. V lost 4 bases and J lost 2; bases outside the gene matches: 7. The CDR3 loop spans 16 amino acids. CDR3 sequence (DNA): TGTGCCAGCAGTGTAGCCAGACAGGGGCGCAATCAGCCCCAGCATTTT. Translated: CASSVARQGRNQPQHF.

The V call is TRBV6-1, the J call TRBJ1-2; D gene ambiguous. Deletions cut 2 bases from V and 0 bases from J, with 10 bases between. Germline values: CDR1 MNHNS, CDR2 SASEGT. The CDR3 totals 15 residues. Here the CDR3 reads CASSESVGANYGYTF. CDR3 DNA: TGTGCCAGCAGTGAATCCGTCGGTGCTAACTATGGCTACACCTTC.

V and J are TRBV12-5 and TRBJ2-5, with D perhaps being TRBD1 or TRBD2 (5 bases each). The CDR3 is 14 residues long. Germline V gives CDR1 LGHNT, CDR2 FRNRAP. V lost 4 bases to trimming and J lost 4 bases, with 13 bases between them. CDR3 coding DNA: TGTGCTAGTGGTTGGGACGGGATACCAGAGACCCAGTACTTC. It translates to CASGWDGIPETQYF.